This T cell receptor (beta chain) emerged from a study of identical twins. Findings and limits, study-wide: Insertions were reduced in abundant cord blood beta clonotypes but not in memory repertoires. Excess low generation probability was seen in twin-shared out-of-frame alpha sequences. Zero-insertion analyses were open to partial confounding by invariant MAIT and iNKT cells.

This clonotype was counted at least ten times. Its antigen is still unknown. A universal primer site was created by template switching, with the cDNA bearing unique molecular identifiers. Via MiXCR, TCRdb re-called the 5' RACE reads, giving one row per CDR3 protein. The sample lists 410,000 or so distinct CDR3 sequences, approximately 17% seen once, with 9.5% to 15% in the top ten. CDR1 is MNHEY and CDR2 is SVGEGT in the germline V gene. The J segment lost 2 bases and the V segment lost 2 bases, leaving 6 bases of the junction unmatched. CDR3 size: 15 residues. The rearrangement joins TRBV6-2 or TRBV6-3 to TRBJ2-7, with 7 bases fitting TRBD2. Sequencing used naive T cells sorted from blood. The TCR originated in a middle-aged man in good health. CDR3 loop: CASSYPPGGTYEQYF. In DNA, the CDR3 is TGTGCCAGCAGTTACCCACCGGGGGGAACCTACGAGCAGTACTTC.